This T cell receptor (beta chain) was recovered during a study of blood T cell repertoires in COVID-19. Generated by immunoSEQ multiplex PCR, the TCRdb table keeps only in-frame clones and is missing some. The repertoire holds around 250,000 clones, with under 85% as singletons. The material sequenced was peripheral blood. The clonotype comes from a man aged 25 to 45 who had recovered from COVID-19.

The DNA of the CDR3 is TGTGCCAGCTCTCTCGGACAGGGGGCTGACTATGGCTACACCTTC. Amino acid sequence: CASSLGQGADYGYTF. This chain connects TRBV18 to TRBJ1-2; 11 nucleotides match TRBD1. The CDR3 runs to 15 residues. The ends lost 6 bases at V and 3 bases at J; junction bases unmatched: 6. Germline V gene lookup returns CDR1 KGHSH and CDR2 LQKENI.